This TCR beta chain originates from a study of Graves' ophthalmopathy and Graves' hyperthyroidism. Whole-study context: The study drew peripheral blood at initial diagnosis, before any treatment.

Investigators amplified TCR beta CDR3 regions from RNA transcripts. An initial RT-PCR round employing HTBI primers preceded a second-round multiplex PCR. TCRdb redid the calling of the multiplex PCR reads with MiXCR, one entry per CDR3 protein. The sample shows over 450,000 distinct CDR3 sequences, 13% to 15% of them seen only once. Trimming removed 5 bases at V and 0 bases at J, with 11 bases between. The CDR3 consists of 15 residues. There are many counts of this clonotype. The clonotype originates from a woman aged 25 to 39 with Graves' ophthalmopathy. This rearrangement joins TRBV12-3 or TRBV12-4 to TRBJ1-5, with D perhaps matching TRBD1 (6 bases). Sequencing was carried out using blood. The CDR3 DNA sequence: TGTGCCAGCAGTATCTACAGGGCTAGCAATCAGCCCCAGCATTTT. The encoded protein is CASSIYRASNQPQHF.